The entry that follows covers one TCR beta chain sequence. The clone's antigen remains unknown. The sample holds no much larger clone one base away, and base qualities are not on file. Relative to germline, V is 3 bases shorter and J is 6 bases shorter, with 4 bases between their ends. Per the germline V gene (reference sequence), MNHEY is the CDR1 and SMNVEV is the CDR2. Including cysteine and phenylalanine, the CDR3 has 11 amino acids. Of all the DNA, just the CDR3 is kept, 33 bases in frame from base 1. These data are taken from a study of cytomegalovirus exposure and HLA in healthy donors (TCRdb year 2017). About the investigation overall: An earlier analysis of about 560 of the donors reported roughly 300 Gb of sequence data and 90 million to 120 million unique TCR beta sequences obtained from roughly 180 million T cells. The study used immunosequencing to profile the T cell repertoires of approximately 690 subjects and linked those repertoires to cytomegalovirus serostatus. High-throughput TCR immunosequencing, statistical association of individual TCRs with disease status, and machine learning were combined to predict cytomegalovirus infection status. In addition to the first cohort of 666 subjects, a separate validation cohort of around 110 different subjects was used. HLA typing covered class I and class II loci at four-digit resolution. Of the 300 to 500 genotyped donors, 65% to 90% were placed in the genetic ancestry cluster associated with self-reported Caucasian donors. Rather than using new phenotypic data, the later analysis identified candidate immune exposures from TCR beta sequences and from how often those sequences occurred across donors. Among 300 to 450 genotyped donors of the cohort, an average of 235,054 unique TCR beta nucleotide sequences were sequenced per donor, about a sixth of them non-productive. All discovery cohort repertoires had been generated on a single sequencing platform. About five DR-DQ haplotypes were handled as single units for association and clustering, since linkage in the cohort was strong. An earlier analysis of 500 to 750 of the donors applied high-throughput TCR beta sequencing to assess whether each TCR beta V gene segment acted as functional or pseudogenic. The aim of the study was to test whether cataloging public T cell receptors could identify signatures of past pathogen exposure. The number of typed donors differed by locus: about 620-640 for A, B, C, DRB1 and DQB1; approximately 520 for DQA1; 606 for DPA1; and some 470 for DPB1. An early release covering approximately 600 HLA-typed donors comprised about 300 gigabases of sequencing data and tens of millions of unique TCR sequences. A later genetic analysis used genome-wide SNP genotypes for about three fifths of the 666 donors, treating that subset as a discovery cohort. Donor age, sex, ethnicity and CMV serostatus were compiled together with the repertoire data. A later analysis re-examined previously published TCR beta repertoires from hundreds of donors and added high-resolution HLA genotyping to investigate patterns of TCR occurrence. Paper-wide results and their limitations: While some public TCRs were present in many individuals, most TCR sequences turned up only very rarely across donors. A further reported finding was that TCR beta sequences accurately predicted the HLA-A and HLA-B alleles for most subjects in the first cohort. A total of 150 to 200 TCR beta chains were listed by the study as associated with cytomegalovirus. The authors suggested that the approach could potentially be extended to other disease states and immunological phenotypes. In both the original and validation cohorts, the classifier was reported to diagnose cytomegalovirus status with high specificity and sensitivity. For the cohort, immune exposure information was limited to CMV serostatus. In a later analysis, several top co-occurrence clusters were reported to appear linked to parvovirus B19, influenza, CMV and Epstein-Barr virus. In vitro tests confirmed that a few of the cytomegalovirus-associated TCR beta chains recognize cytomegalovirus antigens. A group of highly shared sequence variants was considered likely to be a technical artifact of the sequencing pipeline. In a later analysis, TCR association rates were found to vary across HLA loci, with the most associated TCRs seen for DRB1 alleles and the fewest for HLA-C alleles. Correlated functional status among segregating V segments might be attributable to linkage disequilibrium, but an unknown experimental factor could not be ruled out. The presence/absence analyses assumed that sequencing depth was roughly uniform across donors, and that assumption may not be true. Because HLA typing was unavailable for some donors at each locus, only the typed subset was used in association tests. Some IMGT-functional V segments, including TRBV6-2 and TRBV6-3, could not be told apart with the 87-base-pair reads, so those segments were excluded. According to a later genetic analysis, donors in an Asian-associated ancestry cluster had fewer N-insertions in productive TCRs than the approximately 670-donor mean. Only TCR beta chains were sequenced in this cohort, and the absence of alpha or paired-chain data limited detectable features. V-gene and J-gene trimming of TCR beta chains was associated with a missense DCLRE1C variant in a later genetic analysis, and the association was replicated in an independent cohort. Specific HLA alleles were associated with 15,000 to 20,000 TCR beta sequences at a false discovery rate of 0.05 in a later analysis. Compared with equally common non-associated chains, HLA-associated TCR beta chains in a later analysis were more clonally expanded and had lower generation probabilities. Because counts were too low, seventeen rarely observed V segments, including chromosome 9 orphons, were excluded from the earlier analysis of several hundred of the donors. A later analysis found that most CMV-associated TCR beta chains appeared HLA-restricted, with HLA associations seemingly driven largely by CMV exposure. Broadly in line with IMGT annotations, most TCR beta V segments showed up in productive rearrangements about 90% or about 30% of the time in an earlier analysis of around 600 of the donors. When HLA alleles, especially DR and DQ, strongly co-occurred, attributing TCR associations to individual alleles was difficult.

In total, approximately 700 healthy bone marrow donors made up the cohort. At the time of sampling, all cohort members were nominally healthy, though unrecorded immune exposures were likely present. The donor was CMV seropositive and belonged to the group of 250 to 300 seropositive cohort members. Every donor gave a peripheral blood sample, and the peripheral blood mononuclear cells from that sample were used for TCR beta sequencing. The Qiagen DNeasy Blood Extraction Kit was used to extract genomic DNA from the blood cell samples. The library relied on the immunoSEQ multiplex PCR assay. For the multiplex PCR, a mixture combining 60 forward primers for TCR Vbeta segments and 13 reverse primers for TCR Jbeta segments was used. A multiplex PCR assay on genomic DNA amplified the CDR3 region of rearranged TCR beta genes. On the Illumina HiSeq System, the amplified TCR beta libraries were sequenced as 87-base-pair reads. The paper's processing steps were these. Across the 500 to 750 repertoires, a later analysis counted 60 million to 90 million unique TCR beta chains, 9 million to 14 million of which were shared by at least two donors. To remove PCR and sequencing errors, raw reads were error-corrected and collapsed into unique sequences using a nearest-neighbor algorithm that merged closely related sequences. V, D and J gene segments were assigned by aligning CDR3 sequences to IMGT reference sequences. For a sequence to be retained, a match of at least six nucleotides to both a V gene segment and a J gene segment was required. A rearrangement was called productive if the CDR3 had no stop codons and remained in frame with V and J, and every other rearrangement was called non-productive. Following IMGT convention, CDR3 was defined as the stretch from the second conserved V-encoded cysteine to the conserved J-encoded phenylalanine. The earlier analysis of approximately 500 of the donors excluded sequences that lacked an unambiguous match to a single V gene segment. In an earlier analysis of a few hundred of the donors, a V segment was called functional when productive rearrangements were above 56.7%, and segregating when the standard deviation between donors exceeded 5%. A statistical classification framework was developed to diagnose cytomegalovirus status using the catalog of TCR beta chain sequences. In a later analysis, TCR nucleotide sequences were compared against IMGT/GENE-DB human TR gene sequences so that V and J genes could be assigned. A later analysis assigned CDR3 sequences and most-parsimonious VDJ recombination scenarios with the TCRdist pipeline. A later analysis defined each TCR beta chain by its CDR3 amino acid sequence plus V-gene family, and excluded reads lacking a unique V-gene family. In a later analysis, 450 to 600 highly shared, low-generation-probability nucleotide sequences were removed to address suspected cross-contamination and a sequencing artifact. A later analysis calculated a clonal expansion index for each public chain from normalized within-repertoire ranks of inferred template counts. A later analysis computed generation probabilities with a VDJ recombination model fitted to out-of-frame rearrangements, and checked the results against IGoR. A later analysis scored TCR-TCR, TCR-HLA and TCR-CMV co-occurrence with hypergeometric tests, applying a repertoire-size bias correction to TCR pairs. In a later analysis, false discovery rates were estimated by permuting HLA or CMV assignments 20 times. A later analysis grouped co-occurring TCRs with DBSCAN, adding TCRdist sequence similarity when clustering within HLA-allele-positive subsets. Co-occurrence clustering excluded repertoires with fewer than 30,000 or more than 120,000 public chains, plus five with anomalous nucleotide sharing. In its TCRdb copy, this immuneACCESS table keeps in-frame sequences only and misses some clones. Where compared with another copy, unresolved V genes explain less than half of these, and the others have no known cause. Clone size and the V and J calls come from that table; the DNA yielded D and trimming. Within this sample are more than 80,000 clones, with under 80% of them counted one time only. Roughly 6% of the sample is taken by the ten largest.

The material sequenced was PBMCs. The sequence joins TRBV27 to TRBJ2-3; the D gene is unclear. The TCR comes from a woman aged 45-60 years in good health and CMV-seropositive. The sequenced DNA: TGTGCCAGCAGTTTGAGGGATACGCAGTATTTT. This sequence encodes CASSLRDTQYF.